The 15 T cell receptor beta chains given below trace back to one sample, sequenced in a study of T cell responses to AZD1222 COVID-19 vaccine. Profiled with immunoSEQ multiplex PCR; TCRdb holds only in-frame clones, not every one. The sample has 160,000 or so clones, 90% seen once. The sequencing here drew on peripheral blood, taken on day 0 of AZD1222 vaccination. These receptors all stem from an adult in good health.

The CDR3, as DNA: TGTGCCAGCAGCTTAAACTATGGGGAGACCCAGTACTTC. This sequence encodes CASSLNYGETQYF. The chain recombines TRBV7-3 with TRBJ2-5; D gene unclear. The CDR3 runs 13 residues. The V gene lost 1 base and the J gene lost 5 bases, with 8 bases spanning the gap. Per the germline V gene, CDR1 is SGHTA and CDR2 is FQGTGA.

V is TRBV29-1 and J is TRBJ1-5; perhaps TRBD1 as D (5 bases). The CDR3 totals 12 residues. The germline V and J ends were trimmed by 4 bases and 2 bases, with 6 bases remaining between them. The germline gives CDR1 SQVTM, CDR2 ANQGSEA. Written as DNA, the CDR3 is TGCAGCGTTGGAGGGGGCAATCAGCCCCAGCATTTT. Amino acids: CSVGGGNQPQHF.

The chain employs TRBV7-8 and TRBJ2-7; TRBD1 aligns across 7 bases. The CDR3 totals 16 residues. CDR1 and CDR2 (germline): SGHVS, FQNEAQ. The trim removed 3 bases at V and 0 bases at J, leaving 8 bases unmatched. DNA for the CDR3: TGTGCCAGCAGCTTTCTCCCGACAGGGAGCTCCTACGAGCAGTACTTC. It codes for CASSFLPTGSSYEQYF.

This rearrangement joins TRBV15 to TRBJ2-2, with D possibly being TRBD1 (5 bases). This CDR3 has 15 residues. Germline CDR1 reads LNHNV; CDR2 reads YYDKDF (reference sequence). Between the trimmed V and J ends, which lost 1 base and 2 bases, there was a span of 8 bases. CDR3 coding DNA: TGTGCCACCAGCAGAGGACAGAGAAACACCGGGGAGCTGTTTTTT. Its protein product is CATSRGQRNTGELFF.

This clone appeared once. The CDR3 is CGSIMNTEAFF. CDR3 nucleotides: TGTGGAAGTATCATGAACACTGAAGCTTTCTTT. This chain connects TRBV28 to TRBJ1-1; D gene ambiguous. CDR3 length equals 11 residues. Germline CDR1 is MDHEN and CDR2 is SYDVKM.

The rearrangement links TRBV5-3 to TRBJ2-6, with 7 bases fitting TRBD1. TRBV5-3 is classed as an ORF, of uncertain function. Germline trimming cut 3 bases from V and 4 bases from J; bases unmatched to any gene: 10. The CDR3 is made up of 17 amino acids. The CDR3 loop is CARSSGSTGVGANVLTF. CDR3 DNA: TGTGCCAGAAGCTCGGGATCAACAGGGGTCGGGGCCAACGTCCTGACTTTC.

The chain links TRBV25-1 to TRBJ2-7; D may be TRBD1 (6 bases). The V and J ends lost 6 bases and 3 bases respectively, with 15 bases between them. This CDR3 region has 14 residues. The germline CDR1 and CDR2 sequences are MGHDK and SYGVNS. The CDR3 region is CASSVDRLLYEQYF. CDR3 nucleotide sequence: TGTGCCAGCAGCGTTGACAGGCTCCTCTACGAGCAGTACTTC.

The rearrangement joins TRBV15 to TRBJ2-3; D gene ambiguous. The length of the CDR3 is 14 residues. Germline lookup yields CDR1 LNHNV and CDR2 YYDKDF (reference sequence). Between the trimmed V and J ends, which lost 1 base and 2 bases, there was a span of 7 bases. DNA of the CDR3: TGTGCCACCAGCAGAGGCCTGATCACAGATACGCAGTATTTT. Its protein is CATSRGLITDTQYF.

V usage is TRBV28 and J usage is TRBJ1-2, with D possibly being TRBD1 (6 bases). CDR1 MDHEN and CDR2 SYDVKM come from the germline V gene. The CDR3 sequence is 13 residues long. The V and J ends lost 6 bases and 4 bases respectively, with 12 bases between them. CDR3 sequence: CASRETGIYGYTF. CDR3 nucleotides: TGTGCCAGCAGGGAAACAGGGATCTATGGCTACACCTTC.

J is TRBJ1-2 and V is TRBV28, with 10 nucleotides matching TRBD1. Unmatched junction bases numbered 6, after V lost 1 base and J lost 4 bases. This CDR3 region has 16 residues. The germline CDR1 and CDR2 sequences are MDHEN and SYDVKM. CDR3 in DNA: TGTGCCAGCAGTTTATTTCCGGGACAGGGGACCTATGGCTACACCTTC. This sequence encodes CASSLFPGQGTYGYTF.

The chain combines TRBV29-1 with TRBJ2-3; 7 bases agree with TRBD2. V was clipped by 6 bases and J by 0 bases; unmatched bases: 9. CDR3 size: 15 residues. Germline CDR1 is SQVTM and CDR2 is ANQGSEA. The CDR3 loop reads CSVTTGGHSTDTQYF. CDR3 coding DNA: TGCAGCGTGACAACGGGAGGACATAGCACAGATACGCAGTATTTT.

The rearrangement links TRBV7-3 to TRBJ2-7; 11 nucleotides align to TRBD1. The CDR3 is 14 residues long. CDR1 SGHTA and CDR2 FQGTGA come from the germline V gene. J lost 6 bases, V lost 11 bases, and 12 bases had no gene match. The CDR3 coding sequence is TGTGCCGGTTTAACCGGACAGGGGGCTAGCGAGCAGTACTTC. It is translated as CAGLTGQGASEQYF.

The chain joins TRBV19 to TRBJ2-7; D remains unclear. The V gene lost 1 base and the J gene lost 4 bases, with 8 bases spanning the gap. This CDR3 region has 13 residues. Germline assignment: CDR1 LNHDA and CDR2 SQIVND (reference sequence). CDR3 nucleotides: TGTGCCAGTAGTATAGCGGAAATGTACGAGCAGTACTTC. This translates into CASSIAEMYEQYF.

The chain is built from TRBV20-1 and TRBJ2-7; D unclear. Germline loops: CDR1 DFQATT, CDR2 SNEGSKA (reference sequence). Trimming stripped 3 bases from V and 4 bases from J, with 7 bases between. The CDR3 totals 11 residues. CDR3 bases: TGCAGTGCTAGGACTTTATACGAGCAGTACTTC. Amino acid sequence: CSARTLYEQYF.

The chain links TRBV6-5 to TRBJ1-5; 7 nucleotides line up with TRBD1. Germline V gene data show CDR1 as MNHEY and CDR2 as SVGAGI. This CDR3 contains 14 residues. V lost 2 bases, J lost 5 bases, and 3 bases stayed unmatched. CDR3 in amino acids: CASSYNRGDQPQHF. DNA for the CDR3: TGTGCCAGCAGTTACAACAGGGGTGATCAGCCCCAGCATTTT.